Presented here are 18 T cell receptor beta chains from one specimen sequenced in a study of response to subunit inactivated influenza vaccine. Each CDR3 protein gets one entry after TCRdb re-called the RT-PCR reads with MiXCR. The repertoire holds about 540,000 distinct CDR3 sequences, with under 25% as singletons. These data were also filed under a second study, of T cells expressing NK-cell markers. That paper states: Generation of TCR beta cDNA was performed by 5'RACE template switching incorporating UMIs.

The sample consisted of CD4+ T cells sorted from PBMCs, taken 12 days after vaccination. These receptor sequences come from a man in his forties or fifties who received an inactivated influenza vaccine.

The rearrangement uses TRBV15 and TRBJ2-7; no clear D gene. The germline V gene encodes CDR1 LNHNV and CDR2 YYDKDF (reference sequence). The V end was cut by 0 bases, the J end by 0 bases, with 6 bases between. This CDR3 has 14 amino acids. CDR3 DNA: TGTGCCACCAGCAGAGATAAGAGCTCCTACGAGCAGTACTTC. It is translated as CATSRDKSSYEQYF.

This clonotype has only a few counts. The rearrangement uses TRBV7-9 and TRBJ1-1; no clear D. V lost 3 bases, J lost 1 base, and 15 bases lay in between. The CDR3 has 16 residues. Germline V gene sequence: CDR1 SEHNR, CDR2 FQNEAQ (reference sequence). CDR3 coding DNA: TGTGCCAGCAGCTTGGTGTTGCGGGGAGAGAACACTGAAGCTTTCTTT. Protein sequence: CASSLVLRGENTEAFF.

The chain carries TRBV5-6 and TRBJ2-1, with 11 bases aligning to TRBD2. CDR3 length equals 13 residues. Germline V gene sequence: CDR1 SGHDT, CDR2 YYEEEE. V lost 5 bases and J lost 13; bases outside the gene matches: 8. CDR3 coding DNA: TGTGCCAGCAGGCAAGTAGCGGGGGGGCTACAGTTCTTC. Protein: CASRQVAGGLQFF.

This chain connects TRBV7-9 to TRBJ2-7; 7 positions match TRBD1. V lost 6 bases and J lost 0; bases outside the gene matches: 8. From germline, CDR1 is SEHNR and CDR2 FQNEAQ (reference sequence). The CDR3 length is 15 residues. DNA for the CDR3: TGTGCCAGCAGTAGATTGGGGACAGCCTCCTACGAGCAGTACTTC. It yields the protein CASSRLGTASYEQYF.

This clonotype was counted a few times. The chain joins TRBV5-1 to TRBJ2-5; unclear D gene. Germline values: CDR1 SGHRS, CDR2 YFSETQ. CDR3 size: 13 residues. V dropped 0 bases and J dropped 1 base, with 4 bases sitting between them. Written as DNA, the CDR3 is TGCGCCAGCAGCTTGGAGGTCCAAGAGACCCAGTACTTC. It specifies CASSLEVQETQYF. Looking up the rest from reference TRBV5-1 and TRBJ2-5 gives the full variable domain: KAGVTQTPRYLIKTRGQQVTLSCSPISGHRSVSWYQQTPGQGLQFLFEYFSETQRNKGNFPGRFSGRQFSNSRSEMNVSTLELGDSALYLCASSLEVQETQYFGPGTRLLVL.

The genes are TRBV3-1 and TRBJ2-7; TRBD1 aligns across 7 bases. The CDR3 runs to 13 residues. Germline CDR1 is LGHDT and CDR2 is YNNKEL (reference sequence). J was trimmed by 9 bases and V by 4 bases; bases with no gene match: 9. DNA for the CDR3: TGTGCCAGCAGCCTGACGGACAGGTCGGGGCAGTACTTC. Its translation is CASSLTDRSGQYF.

This clonotype was detected only a few times. The CDR3 reads CAWSRRLDSRLNYGYTF. The CDR3 DNA reads TGTGCCTGGAGTCGGCGTCTGGACAGCCGACTTAACTATGGCTACACCTTC. The gene calls are TRBV30 and TRBJ1-2, with D possibly TRBD1 on 6 matching bases. This CDR3 spans 17 amino acids. Germline V CDR1 and CDR2: GTSNPN, SVGIG (reference sequence). The V gene lost 2 bases and the J gene lost 1 base, with 20 bases spanning the gap.

This clonotype was observed a handful of times. CDR3: CASSIVGQGPPEAFF. The DNA for the CDR3 is TGTGCCAGTAGTATAGTGGGACAGGGGCCCCCTGAAGCTTTCTTT. The genes are TRBV19 and TRBJ1-1, with 10 bases matching TRBD1. V was pared by 1 base and J by 6 bases, with 5 bases of the junction left unmatched. Germline-derived CDR1 and CDR2 are LNHDA and SQIVND (reference sequence). The CDR3 runs to 15 residues.

V usage is TRBV5-6 and J usage is TRBJ2-7; possibly TRBD1 for D (7 bases). V gave up 5 bases and J gave up 5 bases, with 20 bases separating them. Germline V CDR1 and CDR2: SGHDT, YYEEEE. This CDR3 spans 15 amino acids. CDR3 in DNA: TGTGCCAGCAGTAGGGGACAGCCCCTAGCGAACGAGCAGTACTTC. Its translation: CASSRGQPLANEQYF.

This clonotype was seen a few times. The chain is built from TRBV20-1 and TRBJ1-5; D gene uncertain. Trimming took off 1 base at V and 2 bases at J, with 12 bases between the two ends. CDR3 length equals 15 residues. Germline loops: CDR1 DFQATT, CDR2 SNEGSKA (reference sequence). CDR3 coding DNA: TGCAGTGCTAGAGTTAGGGCCCTCGGCAATCAGCCCCAGCATTTT. Translated: CSARVRALGNQPQHF.

The rearrangement uses TRBV7-9 and TRBJ1-2; no firm D call. V gave up 11 bases and J gave up 5 bases, with 18 bases separating them. Germline V CDR1 and CDR2: SEHNR, FQNEAQ (reference sequence). The CDR3 totals 13 residues. The CDR3 region has the DNA TGTGCCGGCGAATCTACACAAAAATATGGCTACACCTTC. It is translated as CAGESTQKYGYTF.

This clonotype was detected a few times. The chain employs TRBV15 and TRBJ2-7; TRBD2 matches 7 bases. The CDR3 has 19 residues. The ends lost 1 base at V and 5 bases at J; junction bases unmatched: 20. The germline V gene encodes CDR1 LNHNV and CDR2 YYDKDF (reference sequence). Here the CDR3 DNA reads TGTGCCACCAGCAGAGGAGGCTTGTATAGCGGGCAGAGGGCCAACGAGCAGTACTTC. This gives the protein CATSRGGLYSGQRANEQYF.

The chain links TRBV2 to TRBJ1-3; TRBD1 is a possible D gene (6 bases). This CDR3 has 15 amino acids. Germline CDR1 is SNHLY and CDR2 is FYNNEI. V gave up 5 bases and J gave up 4 bases, with 15 bases separating them. The CDR3 loop is CASSSGQHRGNTIYF. DNA for the CDR3: TGTGCCAGCAGTTCCGGACAGCACCGAGGAAACACCATATATTTT. Combining the CDR3 with reference TRBV2 and TRBJ1-3 gives the whole variable domain EPEVTQTPSHQVTQMGQEVILRCVPISNHLYFYWYRQILGQKVEFLVSFYNNEISEKSEIFDDQFSVERPDGSNFTLKIRSTKLEDSAMYFCASSSGQHRGNTIYFGEGSWLTVV.

The chain employs TRBV7-2 and TRBJ2-1; no definite D call. This CDR3 contains 16 residues. Germline CDR1 reads SGHTA; CDR2 reads FQGNSA. The V end lost 0 bases, the J end lost 1 base, and 10 bases lay between the germline ends. CDR3 loop: CASSLAATNSYNEQFF. DNA for the CDR3: TGTGCCAGCAGCTTAGCGGCGACGAATTCCTACAATGAGCAGTTCTTC.

This chain links TRBV29-1 with TRBJ1-4; no reliable D call. This CDR3 has 13 amino acids. The V gene's germline CDR1 is SQVTM and CDR2 ANQGSEA. With 4 bases removed from V and 5 bases from J, the gap between germline ends came to 11 bases. CDR3 sequence (DNA): TGCAGCGTTGCGACACGGATGAATGAAAAACTGTTTTTT. It codes for CSVATRMNEKLFF.

V gene TRBV29-1 combines with J gene TRBJ2-1; TRBD2 matches 12 bases. The CDR3 spans 14 residues. Germline loops: CDR1 SQVTM, CDR2 ANQGSEA. CDR3: CRVYRLAGDNEQFF. In DNA form, the CDR3 reads TGCAGAGTTTACCGACTAGCGGGGGACAATGAGCAGTTCTTC.

The gene calls are TRBV11-2 and TRBJ2-1, with 9 bases lining up with TRBD2. The CDR3 sequence is 14 residues long. Trimming cost V 4 bases and J 7 bases; bases outside gene matches: 5. CDR1 and CDR2 from the germline V gene are SGHAT and FQNNGV. The CDR3 coding sequence is TGTGCCAGCAGCTCGGGACTAGCTATGAATGAGCAGTTCTTC. Amino acids: CASSSGLAMNEQFF.

The sample holds a few counts of this clonotype. For the CDR3, the DNA is TGCGCCAGCAGTCTTACCGGGACAGGGCGCGAAAAACTGTTTTTT. Its protein product is CASSLTGTGREKLFF. V is TRBV4-1 and J is TRBJ1-4; 9 bases fit TRBD1. V was pared by 6 bases and J by 8 bases, with 10 bases of the junction left unmatched. The CDR3 is 15 residues long. The germline CDR1 and CDR2 sequences are MGHRA and YSYEKL.